These T cell receptor beta chains were read from a single sample in a study of CXCR3-negative and CXCR3-positive naive CD8 T cells. TCRdb re-called the 5' RACE reads; one entry per CDR3 protein, DNA not given. The listing contains 100,000 to 150,000 distinct CDR3 sequences. Sequencing used naive CXCR3- CD8+ T cells from blood. These receptors originate from a human donor in good health. Some clones in this sample may be carry-over from other donors' samples. CDR3s include the opening cysteine and the closing phenylalanine or tryptophan. The order of the fields is CDR3 protein, V gene, J gene.

CDR3: CASSPLQGAGTEAFF
V: TRBV4-1
J: TRBJ1-1

CDR3: CASSLIGGNTEAFF
V: TRBV27
J: TRBJ1-1

CDR3: CASSRDRAGSPLHF
V: TRBV7-6
J: TRBJ1-6

CDR3: CASSPYRSEKNEQFF
V: TRBV28
J: TRBJ2-1

CDR3: CSGNRVGTGELFF
V: TRBV29-1
J: TRBJ2-2

CDR3: CASSQQGWETQYF
V: TRBV4-1
J: TRBJ2-5

CDR3: CASSPQPLGWINEQFF
V: TRBV7-9
J: TRBJ2-1

CDR3: CASNANRGETQYF
V: TRBV6-6
J: TRBJ2-5

CDR3: CATSRDRLAGREGAYEQYF
V: TRBV15
J: TRBJ2-7

CDR3: CASSLNPTNTEAFF
V: TRBV7-2
J: TRBJ1-1

CDR3: CASSPDVGQIYYGYTF
V: TRBV9
J: TRBJ1-2

CDR3: CASSLWAGQGAKNIQYF
V: TRBV28
J: TRBJ2-4

CDR3: CASSYDRWGIGTDTQYF
V: TRBV6-5
J: TRBJ2-3

CDR3: CATSSGMGTEAFF
V: TRBV15
J: TRBJ1-1

CDR3: CASSFFASRAETQYF
V: TRBV27
J: TRBJ2-5

CDR3: CSGASGNSYEQYF
V: TRBV29-1
J: TRBJ2-7

CDR3: CSVEKGGYNEQFF
V: TRBV29-1
J: TRBJ2-1

CDR3: CASTRGQTPDEQYF
V: TRBV7-9
J: TRBJ2-7

CDR3: CASSAETYITPNYGYTF
V: TRBV6-5
J: TRBJ1-2

CDR3: CASSAGTVGYEQYF
V: TRBV9
J: TRBJ2-7

CDR3: CASSTWTGPSSYNEQFF
V: TRBV5-1
J: TRBJ2-1

CDR3: CASSQEITGVETQYF
V: TRBV14
J: TRBJ2-5

CDR3: CASSRQGRDGYTF
V: TRBV21-1
J: TRBJ1-2

CDR3: CASSQIPPGSAGETQYF
V: TRBV4-1
J: TRBJ2-5

CDR3: CASSPAPDAHNEQFF
V: TRBV7-8
J: TRBJ2-1

CDR3: CASSEVGGGSYEQYF
V: TRBV2
J: TRBJ2-7

CDR3: CSARVPGGVNSPLHF
V: TRBV20-1
J: TRBJ1-6

CDR3: CASSLFASSLYNEQFF
V: TRBV27
J: TRBJ2-1